One sample yielded the 26 T cell receptor beta chains listed below, sequenced in a study of blood T cell repertoires in COVID-19. Method: immunoSEQ multiplex PCR; TCRdb's copy keeps in-frame clones and lacks some. There are 25,000 to 35,000 clones in the sample; about 65% occur only once, and 17% lies in the top ten. Sample: peripheral blood. The receptors here all came from a human donor in a cohort sampled during active COVID-19.

CDR3 bases: TGTGCCAGCAGCGTAACCTTTTCTAGCGGGGGGGGACACAATGAGCAGTTCTTC. It specifies CASSVTFSSGGGHNEQFF. V gene TRBV9 combines with J gene TRBJ2-1; TRBD2 aligns across 12 bases. The junction had 10 bases not matched to a gene; V was cut back by 1 base and J by 5 bases. Germline assignment: CDR1 SGDLS and CDR2 YYNGEE. The CDR3 contains 18 residues.

This chain connects TRBV12-5 to TRBJ1-5, with D maybe TRBD1 (5 bases). Germline V CDR1 and CDR2: LGHNT, FRNRAP. This CDR3 region has 15 residues. The germline V and J ends were trimmed by 0 bases and 6 bases, with 12 bases remaining between them. CDR3 loop: CASGLVHGGGQPQHF. The CDR3 nucleotides are TGTGCTAGTGGTTTGGTACACGGGGGGGGTCAGCCCCAGCATTTT.

The chain is built from TRBV5-5 and TRBJ1-1; D is uncertain. Germline assignment: CDR1 SGHKS and CDR2 YYEKEE (reference sequence). The CDR3 totals 19 residues. Trimming removed 5 bases from V and 0 bases from J, with 26 bases in between. The CDR3 loop reads CASRPEGGTTISMNTEAFF. The CDR3 DNA reads TGTGCCAGCAGACCCGAGGGCGGTACGACGATATCCATGAACACTGAAGCTTTCTTT.

This rearrangement joins TRBV5-4 to TRBJ2-3; 7 bases map to TRBD1. The germline V gene has CDR1 SGHNT and CDR2 YYREEE (reference sequence). The CDR3 has 16 amino acids. V lost 4 bases to trimming and J lost 0 bases; unmatched junction nucleotides: 8. The CDR3 region has the DNA TGTGCCAGCAGCCCGGGGACAGAATCTAGCACAGATACGCAGTATTTT. This translates into CASSPGTESSTDTQYF.

By share of the sample, this clone is medium-sized. The V call is TRBV5-4, the J call TRBJ2-2; 7 bases are shared with TRBD2. J lost 0 bases, V lost 2 bases, and 4 bases had no gene match. From germline, CDR1 is SGHNT and CDR2 YYREEE (reference sequence). The CDR3 spans 16 residues. CDR3 region: CASSFRGGANTGELFF. The CDR3 region has the DNA TGTGCCAGCAGCTTCCGGGGAGGGGCGAACACCGGGGAGCTGTTTTTT.

The CDR3 bases are TGTGCCAGCAGCTCGCAAGCGGGCTCCTACAATGAGCAGTTCTTC. Protein product: CASSSQAGSYNEQFF. This rearrangement joins TRBV7-7 to TRBJ2-1; possible D gene TRBD2, 6 bases. Germline V gene lookup returns CDR1 SSHAT and CDR2 FNYEAQ (reference sequence). The CDR3 covers 15 residues. V lost 4 bases and J lost 0, with 10 bases in between.

The chain has TRBV9 and TRBJ2-5, with a weak D call TRBD2 (6 bases). The germline gives CDR1 SGDLS, CDR2 YYNGEE. V dropped 3 bases and J dropped 1 base, with 13 bases sitting between them. The CDR3 sequence is 15 residues long. The chain's CDR3 is CASSASGLVQETQYF. The CDR3 nucleotides read TGTGCCAGCAGCGCATCGGGACTGGTCCAAGAGACCCAGTACTTC.

The rearrangement joins TRBV21-1 to TRBJ2-1; TRBD2, the table's D call, was not compared with the DNA. TRBV21-1 is listed as a pseudogene. The CDR3 runs to 17 residues. CDR3 nucleotides: TGTGCCAGCAGCAAATTTGGACTAGCGGGTGCCTACAATGAGCAGTTCTTC. Its protein product is CASSKFGLAGAYNEQFF.

The CDR3 DNA reads TGCGCCAGCAGTGATTCTGGGACTTTGGGAACCGGGGAGCTGTTTTTT. Translation: CASSDSGTLGTGELFF. V usage is TRBV10-1 and J usage is TRBJ2-2, with TRBD2 as a possible D gene (6 bases). V lost 3 bases, J lost 5 bases, and 16 bases lay in between. This CDR3 comprises 16 residues. Germline CDR1 reads WNHNN; CDR2 reads SYGVQD (reference sequence).

The chain combines TRBV5-1 with TRBJ1-3, with D tentatively TRBD1 (5 bases). CDR1 is SGHRS, CDR2 YFSETQ, per germline. V was pared by 5 bases and J by 0 bases, with 12 bases between. This CDR3 has 15 residues. CDR3 region: CASRSGSGSGNTIYF. CDR3 sequence (DNA): TGCGCCAGCAGGTCAGGGTCGGGCTCTGGAAACACCATATATTTT.

This clone has only one observation. CDR3: CAWSVAGGSGYTF. The CDR3 bases are TGTGCCTGGAGTGTGGCAGGGGGCAGTGGCTACACCTTC. The chain joins TRBV30 to TRBJ1-2, with TRBD1 matching over 8 bases. Germline V gene lookup returns CDR1 GTSNPN and CDR2 SVGIG (reference sequence). V shed 0 bases and J 7 bases; nucleotides not matched to a gene: 4. The CDR3 loop spans 13 amino acids.

The chain combines TRBV19 with TRBJ2-1, with D uncertain. Germline values: CDR1 LNHDA, CDR2 SQIVND (reference sequence). V shed 6 bases and J shed 5 bases, with 8 bases lying between them. CDR3 size: 12 residues. CDR3 residues: CASSRGDNEQFF. In DNA form, the CDR3 reads TGTGCCAGTAGCAGAGGTGACAATGAGCAGTTCTTC.

The genes are TRBV6-2 or TRBV6-3 and TRBJ1-2; D might be TRBD1 (6 bases). Deletions cut 5 bases from V and 8 bases from J, with 18 bases between. Germline V lookup: CDR1 MNHEY, CDR2 SVGEGT. This CDR3 region has 14 residues. The CDR3 DNA reads as TGTGCCAGCAGTCTCGGGGGGCAGCAGAGAGGCTACACCTTC. Residues: CASSLGGQQRGYTF.

V is TRBV6-5 and J is TRBJ1-2, with no clear D. This CDR3 spans 11 amino acids. CDR1 is MNHEY, CDR2 SVGAGI, per germline. Trimming took 6 bases from V and 3 from J, leaving 5 bases between them. The CDR3 loop reads CASREYYGYTF. CDR3 sequence (DNA): TGTGCCAGCAGGGAGTACTATGGCTACACCTTC.

This clone has a handful of counts. The J gene is TRBJ2-3, the V gene TRBV4-1; 7 nucleotides align to TRBD2. The germline V gene encodes CDR1 MGHRA and CDR2 YSYEKL. V was clipped by 5 bases and J by 1 base; unmatched bases: 9. The CDR3 is 16 residues long. CDR3 in DNA: TGCGCCAGCAGCGGCCCGCTAGCGGACCGCACAGATACGCAGTATTTT. Translated, it gives CASSGPLADRTDTQYF.

V gene TRBV2 combines with J gene TRBJ2-2, with 11 bases that match TRBD2. Germline V CDR1 and CDR2: SNHLY, FYNNEI. The CDR3 consists of 15 residues. Trimming took 6 bases from V and 5 from J; bases not matched to a gene: 5. This chain's CDR3 is CASSNRLAGTGELFF. CDR3 in DNA: TGTGCCAGCAGCAACCGACTAGCGGGGACCGGGGAGCTGTTTTTT.

On this clone: The sample holds other DNA sequences that translate to the same CDR3. V is TRBV7-2 and J is TRBJ1-5; D is ambiguous. V was cut by 0 bases and J by 3 bases, with 9 bases left in between. This CDR3 spans 15 amino acids. Per germline, CDR1 SGHTA and CDR2 FQGNSA. CDR3 nucleotides: TGTGCCAGCAGCTTAGCGTCGCAGAACAATCAGCCCCAGCATTTT. It yields the protein CASSLASQNNQPQHF.

This clone has only a few counts. V usage is TRBV5-1 and J usage is TRBJ1-1; D remains ambiguous. The germline V and J ends were trimmed by 0 bases and 1 base, with 7 bases remaining between them. The CDR3 covers 14 residues. Germline loops: CDR1 SGHRS, CDR2 YFSETQ. CDR3 coding DNA: TGCGCCAGCAGCTTGGACAGTAGGAACACTGAAGCTTTCTTT. This translates into CASSLDSRNTEAFF.

The chain combines TRBV5-1 with TRBJ2-5; tentative D call: TRBD2 (5 bases). Trimming left V 4 bases short and J 1 base short, with 11 bases between. The CDR3 covers 14 residues. Germline lookup yields CDR1 SGHRS and CDR2 YFSETQ. The CDR3 DNA reads TGCGCCAGCAGCCCGGTCGGGGTCCAAGAGACCCAGTACTTC. Translated: CASSPVGVQETQYF.

V and J are TRBV28 and TRBJ2-7; 9 nucleotides agree with TRBD2. The V segment lost 2 bases and the J segment 3 bases; nucleotides outside the gene matches: 5. This CDR3 has 15 amino acids. Germline lookup yields CDR1 MDHEN and CDR2 SYDVKM. CDR3 protein: CASSLSETSGYEQYF. The CDR3 DNA reads TGTGCCAGCAGTTTAAGTGAGACTAGCGGCTACGAGCAGTACTTC.

J is TRBJ2-1 and V is TRBV10-3; TRBD1 matches at 11 bases. CDR3 length: 16 amino acids. CDR1 is ENHRY, CDR2 SYGVKD, per germline. With 9 bases clipped from V and 4 bases from J, the junction kept 11 bases outside the gene matches. CDR3 sequence reads: CAITDAGTGGYNEQFF. The DNA for the CDR3 is TGTGCCATTACTGACGCCGGGACAGGGGGATACAATGAGCAGTTCTTC.

For the CDR3, the DNA is TGCGCCAGCAGCCCTAGACTAGCGGTGACACAAGAGACCCAGTACTTC. Residues: CASSPRLAVTQETQYF. This chain uses TRBV10-2 with TRBJ2-5, with 9 bases aligning to TRBD2. The germline V gene encodes CDR1 WSHSY and CDR2 SAAADI. With 6 bases clipped from V and 2 bases from J, the junction kept 10 bases outside the gene matches. This CDR3 comprises 16 residues.

This clone was seen a single time. The genes are TRBV18 and TRBJ1-1; perhaps TRBD1 as D (5 bases). CDR1 is KGHSH, CDR2 LQKENI, per germline. The CDR3 is 14 amino acids. Trimming cost V 3 bases and J 2 bases, with 10 bases left between them. The CDR3 nucleotides read TGTGCCAGCTCACCCACAGGAGCCAACACTGAAGCTTTCTTT. Translated, it gives CASSPTGANTEAFF.

The chain joins TRBV7-8 to TRBJ2-5; D might be TRBD1 (5 bases). The CDR3 is 15 amino acids. CDR1 and CDR2 from the germline V gene are SGHVS and FQNEAQ. Trimming removed 3 bases from V and 5 bases from J, with 16 bases in between. The CDR3 DNA sequence: TGTGCCAGCAGCTTTCTGATAGGGGTCGGGGAGACCCAGTACTTC. Translation gives CASSFLIGVGETQYF.

The V call is TRBV27, the J call TRBJ2-3, with a weak D call TRBD2 (6 bases). This CDR3 comprises 17 residues. Trimming left V 4 bases short and J 2 bases short, with 19 bases between. CDR1 is MNHEY and CDR2 is SMNVEV in the germline V gene (reference sequence). CDR3 sequence reads: CASSSWPYGEATDTQYF. The CDR3 DNA reads as TGTGCCAGCAGTTCCTGGCCTTATGGGGAGGCCACAGATACGCAGTATTTT.

V is TRBV4-2 and J is TRBJ2-3; D is unresolved. Trimming stripped 1 base from V and 6 bases from J, with 8 bases between. The CDR3 consists of 13 residues. The germline V gene has CDR1 LGHNA and CDR2 YNFKEQ. The CDR3 loop reads CASSQGQSDTQYF. CDR3 bases: TGTGCCAGCAGCCAAGGTCAGTCCGATACGCAGTATTTT.